A single sample gave rise to the 22 T cell receptor beta chains below, sequenced in a study of T cells in Graves' hyperthyroidism and ophthalmopathy. What was amplified from RNA transcripts were TCR beta CDR3 regions. Researchers ran a first-round RT-PCR on the TCR CDR3 using the HTBI primer set. One entry per CDR3 protein, called by TCRdb with MiXCR from the multiplex PCR reads. The sample shows about 380,000 distinct CDR3 sequences, about 15% of them seen only once. The material sequenced was blood. The receptors here all came from a woman aged 55-69 years with Graves' hyperthyroidism.

This clonotype has only a few counts. The rearrangement joins TRBV10-3 to TRBJ2-7; 7 bases match TRBD1. The CDR3 contains 12 residues. V shed 6 bases, J shed 3 bases, and the junction held 2 bases outside the gene matches. Per germline, CDR1 ENHRY and CDR2 SYGVKD. The CDR3 sequence is CAIRDRSYEQYF. The CDR3 nucleotides are TGTGCCATCAGGGACAGGAGCTACGAGCAGTACTTC.

This clonotype has only a few counts. The V call is TRBV20-1, the J call TRBJ2-7, with D possibly called TRBD1 or TRBD2 (5 bases each). V was pared by 2 bases and J by 2 bases, with 10 bases between. The CDR3 extends over 13 amino acids. Germline CDR1 is DFQATT and CDR2 is SNEGSKA (reference sequence). For the CDR3, the DNA is TGCAGTGCTAGAAGGGACGGTCCCTACGAGCAGTACTTC. It encodes CSARRDGPYEQYF.

This clonotype occurred once. The chain carries TRBV19 and TRBJ1-4, with no clear D. CDR3 length: 15 amino acids. Germline V CDR1 and CDR2: LNHDA, SQIVND (reference sequence). Trimming removed 3 bases from V and 6 bases from J, with 14 bases in between. CDR3 sequence (DNA): TGTGCCAGTAGTATGGGATTAAGGGTGGATGAAAAACTGTTTTTT. It specifies CASSMGLRVDEKLFF.

This sequence joins TRBV3-1 and TRBJ1-2; D is undetermined. V gave up 3 bases and J gave up 0 bases, with 11 bases separating them. The germline V gene encodes CDR1 LGHDT and CDR2 YNNKEL (reference sequence). The CDR3 covers 15 residues. The CDR3 DNA reads TGTGCCAGCAGCCAGAATGTCCTCTCTAACTATGGCTACACCTTC. As protein: CASSQNVLSNYGYTF.

V usage is TRBV2 and J usage is TRBJ1-2, with a possible D match to TRBD1 (5 bases). Trimming left V 5 bases short and J 5 bases short, with 15 bases between. The germline gives CDR1 SNHLY, CDR2 FYNNEI. The CDR3 covers 14 residues. CDR3 in DNA: TGTGCCAGCAGTTCGACAGACAAGCCATATGGCTACACCTTC. Its protein is CASSSTDKPYGYTF.

V is TRBV28 and J is TRBJ1-6, with D possibly being TRBD1 (5 bases). Between the trimmed V and J ends, which lost 1 base and 6 bases, there was a span of 16 bases. Germline V gene lookup returns CDR1 MDHEN and CDR2 SYDVKM. This CDR3 has 17 residues. This chain's CDR3 is CASSLYPFRETNSPLHF. DNA for the CDR3: TGTGCCAGCAGTTTATACCCATTCAGGGAAACTAATTCACCCCTCCACTTT.

A word on this clonotype: A much larger clone lies one base from this, so it may be a read error. The V and J genes are TRBV28 and TRBJ2-2; no clear D. Trimming shortened V by 5 bases and J by 3 bases, and 10 bases separated the two germline ends. CDR3 length: 14 amino acids. The V gene's germline CDR1 is MDHEN and CDR2 SYDVKM. The DNA for the CDR3 is TGTGCCAGCAGTGGCCCCAGCTACACCGGGGAGCTGTTTTTT. Translating it yields CASSGPSYTGELFF.

This clonotype has at least ten counts. The chain uses TRBV30 and TRBJ1-4, with 7 bases matching TRBD1. Germline values: CDR1 GTSNPN, CDR2 SVGIG (reference sequence). The CDR3 sequence is 12 residues long. With V trimmed by 3 bases and J by 8 bases, 3 bases remained unmatched. The chain's CDR3 is CAWREQGEKLFF. Written as DNA, the CDR3 is TGTGCCTGGAGGGAACAGGGGGAAAAACTGTTTTTT. The variable domain in full, with the rest retrieved from reference TRBV30 and TRBJ1-4, is SQTIHQWPATLVQPVGSPLSLECTVEGTSNPNLYWYRQAAGRGLQLLFYSVGIGQISSEVPQNLSASRPQDRQFILSSKKLLLSDSGFYLCAWREQGEKLFFGSGTQLSVL.

This clonotype turned up a few times. The rearrangement joins TRBV30 to TRBJ2-2, with D possibly TRBD1 on 6 matching bases. This CDR3 region has 15 residues. CDR1 and CDR2 (germline): GTSNPN, SVGIG (reference sequence). Trimming removed 5 bases from V and 7 bases from J, with 20 bases in between. The CDR3, as DNA: TGTGCCTGGGGGGACAAGGAGGTGGTCCACGGGGAGCTGTTTTTT. This gives the protein CAWGDKEVVHGELFF.

This clonotype was detected ten times or more. The genes are TRBV7-9 and TRBJ2-1; 7 bases are a match to TRBD2. Per germline, CDR1 SEHNR and CDR2 FQNEAQ (reference sequence). V lost 5 bases to trimming and J lost 8 bases; unmatched junction nucleotides: 3. The CDR3 runs 12 residues. CDR3 in DNA: TGTGCCAGCAGCCGACTAGCAGATGAGCAGTTCTTC. It codes for CASSRLADEQFF. The variable domain in full, completed from reference TRBV7-9 and TRBJ2-1, reads DTGVSQNPRHKITKRGQNVTFRCDPISEHNRLYWYRQTLGQGPEFLTYFQNEAQLEKSRLLSDRFSAERPKGSFSTLEIQRTEQGDSAMYLCASSRLADEQFFGPGTRLTVL.

This clonotype was detected many times. The CDR3 loop is CSALGTYEQYF. The CDR3 coding sequence is TGCAGTGCGCTTGGAACCTACGAGCAGTACTTC. V usage is TRBV20-1 and J usage is TRBJ2-7; no clear D. Between the trimmed V and J ends, which lost 6 bases and 2 bases, there was a span of 8 bases. CDR1 is DFQATT and CDR2 is SNEGSKA in the germline V gene (reference sequence). The CDR3 runs 11 residues.

This clonotype was seen at least ten times. The rearrangement uses TRBV5-1 and TRBJ2-3; TRBD2 matches 9 bases. Germline CDR1 and CDR2: SGHRS and YFSETQ. The ends lost 0 bases at V and 2 bases at J; junction bases unmatched: 1. The CDR3 is 15 amino acids. The CDR3 sequence: CASSLASGNTDTQYF. The CDR3 DNA follows: TGCGCCAGCAGCTTGGCTAGCGGGAACACAGATACGCAGTATTTT.

A few counts support this clonotype. V gene TRBV4-1 combines with J gene TRBJ1-3; 7 bases are shared with TRBD1. The CDR3 is made up of 16 amino acids. Germline-derived CDR1 and CDR2 are MGHRA and YSYEKL. J was trimmed by 0 bases and V by 3 bases; bases with no gene match: 5. In DNA, the CDR3 is TGCGCCAGCAGCCAGTGGGACAGTGGCTCTGGAAACACCATATATTTT. This sequence encodes CASSQWDSGSGNTIYF.

This clonotype was recorded at least ten times. This sequence joins TRBV28 and TRBJ2-3, with D maybe TRBD2 (6 bases). Trimming left V 5 bases short and J 2 bases short, with 11 bases between. Per the germline V gene, CDR1 is MDHEN and CDR2 is SYDVKM. This CDR3 has 14 residues. The CDR3 DNA sequence: TGTGCCAGCAGTCGGGGGACTTTCACAGATACGCAGTATTTT. It specifies CASSRGTFTDTQYF.

This chain uses TRBV20-1 with TRBJ2-5; the match to TRBD2 covers 11 bases. From germline, CDR1 is DFQATT and CDR2 SNEGSKA (reference sequence). V dropped 0 bases and J dropped 0; count of bases not matched to a gene: 6. The CDR3 length is 17 residues. Written as DNA, the CDR3 is TGCAGTGCTAGAGATTCACTAGCGGGGGCGTACCAAGAGACCCAGTACTTC. Amino acid sequence: CSARDSLAGAYQETQYF.

The chain combines TRBV12-3 or TRBV12-4 with TRBJ2-7; 9 bases are shared with TRBD2. This CDR3 region has 14 residues. V lost 4 bases, J lost 2 bases, and 3 bases stayed unmatched. The CDR3 loop reads CASSWTSETYEQYF. The CDR3 DNA sequence: TGTGCCAGCAGTTGGACTAGCGAGACCTACGAGCAGTACTTC.

This clonotype was observed a few times. The V call is TRBV6-1, the J call TRBJ2-3, with TRBD1 matching 7 bases. CDR3 length: 14 amino acids. CDR1 MNHNS and CDR2 SASEGT come from the germline V gene. After removal of 6 bases from V and 6 bases from J, the junction contained 9 bases not matched to a gene. The CDR3 is CASSHDREMDTQYF. CDR3 sequence (DNA): TGTGCCAGCAGCCACGACAGGGAAATGGATACGCAGTATTTT.

The chain combines TRBV5-1 with TRBJ2-4, with 13 bases identical to TRBD2. Trimming took 4 bases from V and 1 from J; bases not matched to a gene: 8. The CDR3 has 18 amino acids. Germline V CDR1 and CDR2: SGHRS, YFSETQ. CDR3 coding DNA: TGCGCCAGCAGCCTACTAGCGGGAGGGCCCAGGGCCAAAAACATTCAGTACTTC. The encoded protein is CASSLLAGGPRAKNIQYF. Full variable domain (missing parts from reference TRBV5-1 and TRBJ2-4): KAGVTQTPRYLIKTRGQQVTLSCSPISGHRSVSWYQQTPGQGLQFLFEYFSETQRNKGNFPGRFSGRQFSNSRSEMNVSTLELGDSALYLCASSLLAGGPRAKNIQYFGAGTRLSVL.

This clonotype was recorded many times. This sequence joins TRBV7-9 and TRBJ2-7; maybe TRBD1 (7 bases). The CDR3 contains 13 residues. Trimming left V 5 bases short and J 5 bases short, with 13 bases between. Germline V gene sequence: CDR1 SEHNR, CDR2 FQNEAQ (reference sequence). CDR3 sequence (DNA): TGTGCCAGCAGCGCGGGACAGCCAGACGAGCAGTACTTC. Protein: CASSAGQPDEQYF.

This chain connects TRBV19 to TRBJ2-5, with no clear D. The V gene's germline CDR1 is LNHDA and CDR2 SQIVND (reference sequence). This CDR3 has 13 residues. The germline V and J ends were trimmed by 1 base and 5 bases, with 8 bases remaining between them. CDR3 in amino acids: CASSIVPSETQYF. The DNA for the CDR3 is TGTGCCAGTAGTATAGTGCCATCGGAGACCCAGTACTTC.

This clonotype was observed at least ten times. J is TRBJ2-1 and V is TRBV18, with D unresolved. Germline CDR1 and CDR2: KGHSH and LQKENI. Trimming cost V 0 bases and J 4 bases, with 7 bases left between them. This CDR3 has 14 residues. The CDR3 spells CASSPPAAYNEQFF. The CDR3 region has the DNA TGTGCCAGCTCACCACCGGCGGCGTACAATGAGCAGTTCTTC.

This clonotype was observed many times. The J gene is TRBJ2-2, the V gene TRBV11-3; TRBD1 agrees at 7 bases. This CDR3 comprises 15 residues. J was trimmed by 6 bases and V by 10 bases; bases with no gene match: 14. The germline V gene encodes CDR1 SGHNT and CDR2 YENEEA. CDR3 sequence (DNA): TGTGCCACCACCCTCCGACAGGGCGGAGCCGGGGAGCTGTTTTTT. This codes for CATTLRQGGAGELFF.